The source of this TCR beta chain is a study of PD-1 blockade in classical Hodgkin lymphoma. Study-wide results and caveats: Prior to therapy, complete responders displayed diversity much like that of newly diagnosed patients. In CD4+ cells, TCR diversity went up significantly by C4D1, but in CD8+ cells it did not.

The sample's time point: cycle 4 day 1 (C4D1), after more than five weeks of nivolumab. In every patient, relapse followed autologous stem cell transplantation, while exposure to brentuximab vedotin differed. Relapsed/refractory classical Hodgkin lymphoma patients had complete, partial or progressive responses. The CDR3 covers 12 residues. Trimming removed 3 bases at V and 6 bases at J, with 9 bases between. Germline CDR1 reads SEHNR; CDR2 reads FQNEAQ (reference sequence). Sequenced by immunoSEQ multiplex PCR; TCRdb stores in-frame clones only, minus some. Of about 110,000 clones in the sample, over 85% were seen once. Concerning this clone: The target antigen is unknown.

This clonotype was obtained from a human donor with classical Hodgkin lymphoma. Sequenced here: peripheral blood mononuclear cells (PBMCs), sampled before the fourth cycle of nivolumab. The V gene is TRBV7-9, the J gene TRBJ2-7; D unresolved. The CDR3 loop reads CASSLGSPEQYF. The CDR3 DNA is TGTGCCAGCAGCTTGGGGTCCCCCGAGCAGTACTTC.